The 29 T cell receptor beta chains presented below share a single source sample, sequenced in a study of blood T cell repertoires in COVID-19. Repertoires were generated with immunoSEQ multiplex PCR, while TCRdb's copy carries only in-frame clones and drops some. Altogether 100,000 to 150,000 clones are present, roughly 69% being singletons, with the ten largest covering roughly 2.2%. Sequenced input: peripheral blood. These receptors came from a woman aged 70-85 years with acute or convalescent COVID-19.

This clone was recorded a few times. J is TRBJ1-4 and V is TRBV5-8; TRBD1 agrees at 8 bases. This CDR3 is 15 amino acids long. CDR1 and CDR2 (germline): SGHTS, YDEGEE. V was clipped by 3 bases and J by 7 bases; unmatched bases: 8. This chain's CDR3 is CASSSDRGHGEKLFF. CDR3 DNA sequence: TGTGCCAGCAGCTCCGACAGGGGCCACGGTGAAAAACTGTTTTTT.

The chain uses TRBV6-6 and TRBJ2-7; the D is unclear. V lost 2 bases, J lost 5 bases, and 4 bases lay in between. Per the germline V gene, CDR1 is MNHNY and CDR2 is SVGAGI (reference sequence). This CDR3 has 11 residues. CDR3 region: CASSYTDEQYF. The CDR3 DNA is TGTGCCAGCAGTTACACGGACGAGCAGTACTTC.

This clone was seen just once. V usage is TRBV7-9 and J usage is TRBJ1-2; possibly TRBD1 for D (5 bases). Per the germline V gene, CDR1 is SEHNR and CDR2 is FQNEAQ (reference sequence). V was cut by 11 bases and J by 0 bases, with 13 bases left in between. The CDR3 consists of 13 residues. CDR3 nucleotides: TGTGCCGGGGAGGGGCGAGCTAACTATGGCTACACCTTC. Its translation: CAGEGRANYGYTF.

J is TRBJ1-3 and V is TRBV6-5; D remains unclear. V shed 8 bases and J shed 0 bases, with 14 bases lying between them. In germline, CDR1 is MNHEY, CDR2 SVGAGI. This CDR3 has 15 amino acids. CDR3 nucleotide sequence: TGTGCCAGCTCATACCCAGTCCGCTCTGGAAACACCATATATTTT. The encoded protein is CASSYPVRSGNTIYF.

This chain connects TRBV5-1 to TRBJ1-3, with TRBD1 identical over 9 bases. J lost 2 bases, V lost 5 bases, and 5 bases had no gene match. CDR1 and CDR2 (germline): SGHRS, YFSETQ. The CDR3 length is 15 residues. The CDR3 loop reads CASSVGQGTGNTIYF. In DNA, the CDR3 is TGCGCCAGCAGTGTGGGACAGGGAACTGGAAACACCATATATTTT.

This clone was seen more than once but under ten times. The rearrangement joins TRBV6-5 to TRBJ1-2; 10 positions agree with TRBD1. The ends lost 6 bases at V and 2 bases at J; junction bases unmatched: 6. This CDR3 spans 15 amino acids. The germline V gene has CDR1 MNHEY and CDR2 SVGAGI. CDR3 residues: CASSDPGQGNYGYTF. Written as DNA, the CDR3 is TGTGCCAGCAGCGATCCGGGACAGGGGAACTATGGCTACACCTTC.

The chain is built from TRBV3-1 (or the pseudogene TRBV3-2) and TRBJ2-4; TRBD2 is a possible D gene (6 bases). The germline CDR1 and CDR2 sequences are LGHDT and YNNKEL (reference sequence). The CDR3 covers 13 residues. Trimming stripped 4 bases from V and 6 bases from J, with 10 bases between. CDR3 in amino acids: CASSLAGGNIQYF. As DNA, the CDR3 is TGTGCCAGCAGCCTGGCCGGGGGAAACATTCAGTACTTC.

This chain links TRBV6-5 with TRBJ1-5, with D unresolved. V lost 8 bases and J lost 1, with 6 bases in between. This CDR3 spans 12 amino acids. The germline V gene encodes CDR1 MNHEY and CDR2 SVGAGI. The CDR3, as DNA: TGTGCCAGCGGGGAGAGCAATCAGCCCCAGCATTTT. Its translation: CASGESNQPQHF.

The J gene is TRBJ2-1, the V gene TRBV7-2; TRBD1 agrees at 7 bases. The CDR3 is 14 residues long. V dropped 4 bases and J dropped 7; count of bases not matched to a gene: 7. Germline values: CDR1 SGHTA, CDR2 FQGNSA. The CDR3 DNA reads TGTGCCAGCAGCTATACAGGGGCGACGAATGAGCAGTTCTTC. Translation gives CASSYTGATNEQFF.

The chain joins TRBV6-5 to TRBJ2-1; 7 positions agree with TRBD1. J lost 2 bases, V lost 11 bases, and 9 bases had no gene match. This CDR3 is 14 amino acids long. Germline V CDR1 and CDR2: MNHEY, SVGAGI. Here the CDR3 reads CAAVYRGAYNEQFF. CDR3 bases: TGTGCCGCAGTCTACAGGGGCGCCTACAATGAGCAGTTCTTC.

For this clone: Germline and junction disagree at one end, which may indicate a read error. The chain is built from TRBV3-1 (or the pseudogene TRBV3-2) and TRBJ2-7; possible D gene TRBD1, 6 bases. Germline V gene lookup returns CDR1 LGHDT and CDR2 YNNKEL (reference sequence). This CDR3 contains 13 residues. The CDR3, as DNA: TGTGCCAGCAGCCAGCGGACAGTCTACAACCTAGCCTTC. Translated, it gives CASSQRTVYNLAF.

V and J are TRBV19 and TRBJ1-2, with D perhaps TRBD1 (5 bases). The length of the CDR3 is 12 residues. Germline assignment: CDR1 LNHDA and CDR2 SQIVND (reference sequence). V gave up 6 bases and J gave up 4 bases, with 9 bases separating them. CDR3 bases: TGTGCCAGTAGGAGGACAACCTATGGCTACACCTTC. Translating it yields CASRRTTYGYTF. The whole variable domain, remainder taken from reference TRBV19 and TRBJ1-2, is DGGITQSPKYLFRKEGQNVTLSCEQNLNHDAMYWYRQDPGQGLRLIYYSQIVNDFQKGDIAEGYSVSREKKESFPLTVTSAQKNPTAFYLCASRRTTYGYTFGSGTRLTVV.

This chain connects TRBV18 to TRBJ2-1; D uncertain. V was pared by 4 bases and J by 4 bases, with 14 bases between. The CDR3 runs 15 residues. Germline values: CDR1 KGHSH, CDR2 LQKENI. The CDR3 spells CASSLSKPSYNEQFF. The CDR3 DNA sequence: TGTGCCAGCTCACTATCGAAGCCCTCTTACAATGAGCAGTTCTTC.

The chain employs TRBV2 and TRBJ1-5, with TRBD1 identical over 7 bases. Looked up from germline, CDR1 is SNHLY and CDR2 is FYNNEI. The CDR3 has 13 amino acids. The trim removed 6 bases at V and 6 bases at J, leaving 5 bases unmatched. The CDR3 reads CASSYDRAQPQHF. CDR3 nucleotide sequence: TGTGCCAGCAGCTACGACAGGGCTCAGCCCCAGCATTTT.

This chain uses TRBV18 with TRBJ2-2; 8 nucleotides align to TRBD2. From germline, CDR1 is KGHSH and CDR2 LQKENI. The length of the CDR3 is 18 residues. The trim removed 0 bases at V and 5 bases at J, leaving 11 bases unmatched. CDR3 in DNA: TGTGCCAGCTCACCACCAACCGCCCTAGCGGGTTCGACCGGGGAGCTGTTTTTT. It yields the protein CASSPPTALAGSTGELFF.

The CDR3 reads CASRRQGSLGDTQYF. CDR3 in DNA: TGTGCCAGCAGACGACAGGGGAGCTTGGGGGATACGCAGTATTTT. The genes are TRBV2 and TRBJ2-3; 8 nucleotides match TRBD1. V lost 6 bases and J lost 6; bases outside the gene matches: 11. This CDR3 has 15 residues. Germline assignment: CDR1 SNHLY and CDR2 FYNNEI.

The chain uses TRBV7-2 and TRBJ2-4; 14 nucleotides agree with TRBD2. Germline CDR1 SGHTA, CDR2 FQGNSA. Trimming removed 5 bases from V and 7 bases from J; junction bases left unmatched: 4. The CDR3 has 15 amino acids. CDR3 region: CASSGLAGGLNIQYF. The CDR3 DNA reads as TGTGCCAGCAGCGGACTAGCGGGAGGATTGAACATTCAGTACTTC.

The chain carries TRBV6-6 and TRBJ1-1, with D hard to call. The V end lost 5 bases, the J end lost 4 bases, and 14 bases lay between the germline ends. The CDR3 totals 14 residues. Germline CDR1 MNHNY, CDR2 SVGAGI (reference sequence). The CDR3 reads CASSLQDKSTEAFF. In DNA, the CDR3 is TGTGCCAGCAGTCTCCAGGATAAAAGCACTGAAGCTTTCTTT.

This CDR3 reads CASSPTRLAGGPDTQYF. In nucleotides, the CDR3 is TGTGCCAGCAGTCCGACTCGACTAGCGGGGGGCCCAGATACGCAGTATTTT. The chain employs TRBV6-2 or TRBV6-3 and TRBJ2-3; 13 nucleotides align to TRBD2. In germline, CDR1 is MNHEY, CDR2 SVGEGT. V trimming: 5 bases; J trimming: 4 bases; junction bases outside the gene matches: 9. The CDR3 has 17 amino acids.

This clone came up a few times. The rearrangement joins TRBV11-3 to TRBJ2-3; possible D gene TRBD1, 6 bases. There are 14 residues in the CDR3. V lost 2 bases and J lost 2, with 8 bases in between. Germline V gives CDR1 SGHNT, CDR2 YENEEA. As DNA, the CDR3 is TGTGCCAGCAGCTTAACGGGACACACAGATACGCAGTATTTT. Residues: CASSLTGHTDTQYF.

V gene TRBV6-5 combines with J gene TRBJ2-7; TRBD1 matches at 9 bases. This CDR3 comprises 15 residues. Germline V lookup: CDR1 MNHEY, CDR2 SVGAGI. The trim removed 6 bases at V and 0 bases at J, leaving 6 bases unmatched. Here the CDR3 reads CASSITGGFSYEQYF. CDR3 coding DNA: TGTGCCAGCAGCATCACAGGGGGCTTCTCCTACGAGCAGTACTTC.

This sequence joins TRBV2 and TRBJ1-4; 7 nucleotides agree with TRBD1. The CDR3 is 14 residues long. Germline V lookup: CDR1 SNHLY, CDR2 FYNNEI. J was trimmed by 7 bases and V by 6 bases; bases with no gene match: 8. The CDR3 sequence: CASSATGMGEKLFF. The CDR3 bases are TGTGCCAGCAGCGCGACAGGGATGGGTGAAAAACTGTTTTTT.

V is TRBV27 and J is TRBJ2-7, with 9 bases fitting TRBD1. CDR1 and CDR2 (germline): MNHEY, SMNVEV (reference sequence). V dropped 7 bases and J dropped 4; count of bases not matched to a gene: 2. The CDR3 covers 12 residues. The CDR3 reads CASTDRGYEQYF. The CDR3 coding sequence is TGTGCCAGCACGGACAGGGGTTACGAGCAGTACTTC.

In DNA, the CDR3 is TGTGCCACTAAACCGGGACAGGGGTTGACAGATACGCAGTATTTT. Its protein product is CATKPGQGLTDTQYF. This rearrangement joins TRBV6-5 to TRBJ2-3, with TRBD1 matching 10 bases. CDR3 length equals 15 residues. V gave up 10 bases and J gave up 3 bases; unmatched junction bases: 10. Germline V CDR1 and CDR2: MNHEY, SVGAGI.

Only one count was recorded for this clone. V is TRBV29-1 and J is TRBJ2-3; weak D call: TRBD1 (5 bases). Germline V gives CDR1 SQVTM, CDR2 ANQGSEA. There are 15 residues in the CDR3. Trimming took off 4 bases at V and 4 bases at J, with 18 bases between the two ends. CDR3 in amino acids: CSVAGHNKGADTQYF. The CDR3 DNA reads TGCAGCGTTGCTGGACATAATAAAGGGGCAGATACGCAGTATTTT.

The V gene is TRBV5-6, the J gene TRBJ2-7; 9 bases align to TRBD1. The germline V gene has CDR1 SGHDT and CDR2 YYEEEE. The CDR3 has 14 amino acids. V lost 4 bases to trimming and J lost 7 bases; unmatched junction nucleotides: 9. The CDR3 sequence is CASSPWDRAREQYF. For the CDR3, the DNA is TGTGCCAGCAGCCCCTGGGACAGGGCAAGGGAGCAGTACTTC.

This clone turned up a few times. The chain recombines TRBV25-1 with TRBJ1-2; the D gene is possibly TRBD1 (6 bases). The length of the CDR3 is 14 residues. Germline V gene data show CDR1 as MGHDK and CDR2 as SYGVNS. V lost 3 bases, J lost 7 bases, and 15 bases lay in between. The CDR3 region has the DNA TGTGCCAGCAGTGACCCCGGGGGGGCGCTTGGCTACACCTTC. Protein sequence: CASSDPGGALGYTF.

This clone occurred once. The chain employs TRBV7-8 and TRBJ2-7, with 9 bases aligning to TRBD2. CDR3 length equals 17 residues. CDR1 SGHVS and CDR2 FQNEAQ come from the germline V gene. J gave up 2 bases and V 2 bases, and 10 bases lay outside the gene matches. The CDR3, as DNA: TGTGCCAGCAGCTTAAATAGCGGGAGTCTCCTACCCTACGAGCAGTACTTC. Protein: CASSLNSGSLLPYEQYF.

This sequence joins TRBV9 and TRBJ2-3; D possibly corresponds to TRBD1 (6 bases). V was shortened by 5 bases and J by 2 bases, with 12 bases between the two germline ends. Germline assignment: CDR1 SGDLS and CDR2 YYNGEE. The CDR3 totals 14 residues. This CDR3 is CASSRDNPTDTQYF. The CDR3 nucleotides read TGTGCCAGCAGTCGGGACAACCCCACAGATACGCAGTATTTT. Combining the CDR3 with reference TRBV9 and TRBJ2-3 gives the whole variable domain DSGVTQTPKHLITATGQRVTLRCSPRSGDLSVYWYQQSLDQGLQFLIQYYNGEERAKGNILERFSAQQFPDLHSELNLSSLELGDSALYFCASSRDNPTDTQYFGPGTRLTVL.